The source of this TCR beta chain is a study of CD8 T cells in Susac syndrome. CDR1 and CDR2 (germline): LGHDT, YNNKEL (reference sequence). The V gene lost 1 base and the J gene lost 5 bases, with 11 bases spanning the gap. The CDR3 is made up of 14 amino acids. A quantity of roughly 0.5 to 1 ug RNA underwent reverse transcription using random hexamers. TCRdb called the immunoSEQ multiplex PCR reads again in MiXCR, with one record for every CDR3 protein. The data hold 180,000 or so distinct CDR3 sequences, with 85% to 95% observed a single time. Sequences were obtained from CD4+ T cells from PBMCs. V gene TRBV3-1 combines with J gene TRBJ2-5; D is undetermined. The TCR comes from a human donor in good health. CDR3 loop: CASSQGLLGETQYF. The CDR3 nucleotides are TGTGCCAGCAGCCAAGGACTCCTTGGGGAGACCCAGTACTTC.